Listed here are 32 T cell receptor beta chains from one sample, sequenced in a study of cytomegalovirus exposure and HLA in healthy donors. The PCR ran on 60 Vbeta and 13 Jbeta primers. Clones were read by immunoSEQ multiplex PCR, and TCRdb kept only the in-frame ones, dropping some. The sample has 30,000 to 40,000 clones; 40% to 45% are singletons. The sample consisted of PBMCs. The source is a woman aged 50 to 60 in good health and CMV-seronegative.

The rearrangement links TRBV5-4 to TRBJ2-1; D call uncertain. Per the germline V gene, CDR1 is SGHNT and CDR2 is YYREEE (reference sequence). Trimming pared 3 bases from V and 9 bases from J, leaving 7 bases between. The CDR3 totals 11 residues. CDR3 coding DNA: TGTGCCAGCAGCTACGGAGCTGAGCAGTTCTTC. Amino acids: CASSYGAEQFF. The full variable domain, in which reference TRBV5-4 and TRBJ2-1 provide the parts outside the CDR3, is ETGVTQSPTHLIKTRGQQVTLRCSSQSGHNTVSWYQQALGQGPQFIFQYYREEENGRGNFPPRFSGLQFPNYSSELNVNALELDDSALYLCASSYGAEQFFGPGTRLTVL.

The chain recombines TRBV30 with TRBJ1-2; perhaps TRBD1 as D (5 bases). The CDR3 contains 11 residues. Germline V gene lookup returns CDR1 GTSNPN and CDR2 SVGIG (reference sequence). The V end was cut by 1 base, the J end by 7 bases, with 7 bases between. The CDR3 DNA sequence: TGTGCCTGGAGTGCAGGGTTTGGCTACACCTTC. Amino acid sequence: CAWSAGFGYTF.

This clone was counted once. The CDR3 loop reads CASSDGQGKDTQYF. The CDR3 DNA follows: TGTGCCAGCAGTGACGGGCAGGGGAAAGATACGCAGTATTTT. V usage is TRBV6-4 and J usage is TRBJ2-3; maybe TRBD1 (6 bases). This CDR3 comprises 14 residues. The germline V and J ends were trimmed by 2 bases and 5 bases, with 11 bases remaining between them. Germline assignment: CDR1 MRHNA and CDR2 SNTAGT.

This clone was seen more than once but under ten times. This sequence joins TRBV4-1 and TRBJ2-3, with TRBD2 matching over 10 bases. There are 17 residues in the CDR3. The V segment lost 3 bases and the J segment 4 bases; nucleotides outside the gene matches: 10. Germline V gene data show CDR1 as MGHRA and CDR2 as YSYEKL. CDR3 loop: CASSHPPASGRADTQYF. The DNA for the CDR3 is TGCGCCAGCAGCCACCCACCCGCTAGCGGGAGAGCAGATACGCAGTATTTT.

The rearrangement links TRBV4-2 to TRBJ2-7, with TRBD2 matching over 13 bases. This CDR3 is 20 amino acids long. The J segment lost 0 bases and the V segment lost 4 bases, leaving 15 bases of the junction unmatched. Germline CDR1 is LGHNA and CDR2 is YNFKEQ. The CDR3 protein is CASSLGRGLAGKWGSYEQYF. In DNA form, the CDR3 reads TGTGCCAGCAGCCTGGGGAGGGGACTAGCGGGAAAATGGGGCTCCTACGAGCAGTACTTC.

This clone was seen a handful of times. The chain uses TRBV5-4 and TRBJ2-3, with 12 bases fitting TRBD2. V was pared by 10 bases and J by 3 bases, with 6 bases of the junction left unmatched. Germline V CDR1 and CDR2: SGHNT, YYREEE (reference sequence). The CDR3 is 14 residues long. The CDR3: CAGGLAGPTDTQYF. DNA of the CDR3: TGTGCCGGCGGACTAGCGGGACCAACAGATACGCAGTATTTT. Supplemented by reference TRBV5-4 and TRBJ2-3, the full variable domain reads ETGVTQSPTHLIKTRGQQVTLRCSSQSGHNTVSWYQQALGQGPQFIFQYYREEENGRGNFPPRFSGLQFPNYSSELNVNALELDDSALYLCAGGLAGPTDTQYFGPGTRLTVL.

The chain links TRBV27 to TRBJ2-2; the match to TRBD1 covers 9 bases. The J segment lost 5 bases and the V segment lost 2 bases, leaving 6 bases of the junction unmatched. In germline, CDR1 is MNHEY, CDR2 SMNVEV (reference sequence). The CDR3 covers 16 residues. Here the CDR3 reads CASSLTGTGRTGELFF. CDR3 DNA: TGTGCCAGCAGTTTAACCGGGACAGGGCGTACCGGGGAGCTGTTTTTT.

The rearrangement links TRBV5-1 to TRBJ2-1; TRBD2 matches at 11 bases. After removal of 3 bases from V and 6 bases from J, the junction contained 8 bases not matched to a gene. Germline-derived CDR1 and CDR2 are SGHRS and YFSETQ. The CDR3 covers 16 residues. The CDR3 DNA is TGCGCCAGCAGCTCCTTAGCGGGGGGGCTTGGCAATGAGCAGTTCTTC. Encoded protein: CASSSLAGGLGNEQFF.

This clone was found a few times. The CDR3 nucleotides read TGTGCCAGCAGTTCGGGGGGGAAGGAGACCCAGTACTTC. Translation gives CASSSGGKETQYF. This rearrangement joins TRBV28 to TRBJ2-5, with 8 bases matching TRBD2. CDR3 length: 13 amino acids. The germline V gene has CDR1 MDHEN and CDR2 SYDVKM. V was clipped by 4 bases and J by 5 bases; unmatched bases: 3. The variable domain in full, with the rest retrieved from reference TRBV28 and TRBJ2-5, is DVKVTQSSRYLVKRTGEKVFLECVQDMDHENMFWYRQDPGLGLRLIYFSYDVKMKEKGDIPEGYSVSREKKERFSLILESASTNQTSMYLCASSSGGKETQYFGPGTRLLVL.

J is TRBJ1-2 and V is TRBV11-2; D is possibly TRBD1 (5 bases). Germline CDR1 is SGHAT and CDR2 is FQNNGV. V lost 0 bases and J lost 8, with 10 bases in between. This CDR3 comprises 13 residues. The CDR3 coding sequence is TGTGCCAGCAGCTTAGATCGGCGGGGGGGCTACACCTTC. Residues: CASSLDRRGGYTF.

This clone appeared a few times. The gene calls are TRBV5-6 and TRBJ1-4; 11 positions match TRBD1. The J segment lost 8 bases and the V segment lost 4 bases, leaving 13 bases of the junction unmatched. CDR1 and CDR2 (germline): SGHDT, YYEEEE. The CDR3 has 17 amino acids. The CDR3 region is CASSRIGQGARREKLFF. In DNA, the CDR3 is TGTGCCAGCAGCCGTATCGGACAGGGGGCGCGACGCGAAAAACTGTTTTTT. Variable domain in full (rest from reference TRBV5-6 and TRBJ1-4): DAGVTQSPTHLIKTRGQQVTLRCSPKSGHDTVSWYQQALGQGPQFIFQYYEEEERQRGNFPDRFSGHQFPNYSSELNVNALLLGDSALYLCASSRIGQGARREKLFFGSGTQLSVL.

The chain combines TRBV10-2 with TRBJ2-6; 9 positions agree with TRBD2. There are 18 residues in the CDR3. CDR1 is WSHSY, CDR2 SAAADI, per germline. Trimming cost V 1 base and J 2 bases; bases outside gene matches: 6. The CDR3 region has the DNA TGCGCCAGCAGTGAGTGGGGCGGGGGGGCTCCTGGGGCCAACGTCCTGACTTTC. Its translation is CASSEWGGGAPGANVLTF.

The gene calls are TRBV5-1 and TRBJ1-4, with 8 nucleotides matching TRBD1. In germline, CDR1 is SGHRS, CDR2 YFSETQ. Trimming removed 1 base from V and 0 bases from J; junction bases left unmatched: 2. The CDR3 runs 16 residues. Written as DNA, the CDR3 is TGCGCCAGCAGCTTGACAGGGGGAGCAACTAATGAAAAACTGTTTTTT. Translation gives CASSLTGGATNEKLFF.

The chain is built from TRBV28 and TRBJ1-4; tentatively, D is TRBD1 (5 bases). Germline V gene data show CDR1 as MDHEN and CDR2 as SYDVKM. This CDR3 has 15 amino acids. V was cut by 5 bases and J by 5 bases, with 15 bases left in between. The CDR3 loop reads CASSGGGRANEKLFF. The CDR3 DNA reads TGTGCCAGCAGTGGCGGGGGTCGGGCCAATGAAAAACTGTTTTTT.

The V call is TRBV6-6, the J call TRBJ1-2; possibly TRBD1 for D (5 bases). Germline CDR1 MNHNY, CDR2 SVGAGI (reference sequence). There are 13 residues in the CDR3. Trimming removed 6 bases at V and 5 bases at J, with 13 bases between. The CDR3 loop is CASSPRVEYGYTF. As DNA, the CDR3 is TGTGCCAGCAGCCCCAGGGTGGAGTATGGCTACACCTTC.

The chain has TRBV10-3 and TRBJ2-3; 9 positions agree with TRBD2. Germline assignment: CDR1 ENHRY and CDR2 SYGVKD. Trimming at V came to 4 bases and at J to 6 bases, leaving 2 bases not matched to a gene. The CDR3 totals 13 residues. As DNA, the CDR3 is TGTGCCATCAGTGTAGCGGGAGCGGATACGCAGTATTTT. This sequence encodes CAISVAGADTQYF.

The chain couples TRBV5-6 to TRBJ2-3; perhaps TRBD2 as D (6 bases). The CDR3 totals 15 residues. Trimming removed 3 bases from V and 1 base from J, with 12 bases in between. CDR1 and CDR2 from the germline V gene are SGHDT and YYEEEE. For the CDR3, the DNA is TGTGCCAGCAGCTGGGGGGACGTAGGCACAGATACGCAGTATTTT. Translating gives CASSWGDVGTDTQYF.

The V gene is TRBV7-8, the J gene TRBJ2-5; TRBD2 is a possible D gene (5 bases). Germline-derived CDR1 and CDR2 are SGHVS and FQNEAQ. Trimming removed 1 base at V and 5 bases at J, with 11 bases between. The CDR3 is made up of 14 amino acids. The CDR3, as DNA: TGTGCCAGCAGCTTAGAGTTAGCGAGGGAGACCCAGTACTTC. Its protein is CASSLELARETQYF. Full variable domain (rest looked up from reference TRBV7-8 and TRBJ2-5): GAGVSQSPRYKVAKRGQDVALRCDPISGHVSLFWYQQALGQGPEFLTYFQNEAQLDKSGLPSDRFFAERPEGSVSTLKIQRTQQEDSAVYLCASSLELARETQYFGPGTRLLVL.

A few counts support this clone. The V gene is TRBV6-4, the J gene TRBJ2-1, with 10 nucleotides matching TRBD1. CDR1 and CDR2 (germline): MRHNA, SNTAGT. The CDR3 contains 15 residues. V shed 3 bases and J 5 bases; nucleotides not matched to a gene: 4. This chain's CDR3 is CASSDGTGDHNEQFF. CDR3 DNA: TGTGCCAGCAGTGATGGGACAGGGGACCACAATGAGCAGTTCTTC.

The rearrangement joins TRBV5-4 to TRBJ2-1; 9 bases are shared with TRBD2. The V segment lost 0 bases and the J segment 6 bases; nucleotides outside the gene matches: 4. The CDR3 runs to 15 residues. Germline CDR1 is SGHNT and CDR2 is YYREEE (reference sequence). The chain's CDR3 is CASSLASGDFNEQFF. CDR3 DNA: TGTGCCAGCAGCTTGGCTAGCGGGGACTTCAATGAGCAGTTCTTC. The full variable domain, its missing parts supplied by reference TRBV5-4 and TRBJ2-1, is ETGVTQSPTHLIKTRGQQVTLRCSSQSGHNTVSWYQQALGQGPQFIFQYYREEENGRGNFPPRFSGLQFPNYSSELNVNALELDDSALYLCASSLASGDFNEQFFGPGTRLTVL.

This sequence joins TRBV7-8 and TRBJ2-1; 14 bases align to TRBD2. The CDR3 is made up of 19 amino acids. Germline V gene sequence: CDR1 SGHVS, CDR2 FQNEAQ. Unmatched junction bases numbered 9, after V lost 2 bases and J lost 3 bases. The CDR3 region has the DNA TGTGCCAGCAGCTTAAATTGGGGACTAGCGGGAGATGGCTACAATGAGCAGTTCTTC. Residues: CASSLNWGLAGDGYNEQFF.

This clone appeared a few times. The rearrangement joins TRBV5-6 to TRBJ2-7; 7 bases are a match to TRBD1. V lost 2 bases and J lost 0; bases outside the gene matches: 2. The length of the CDR3 is 14 residues. CDR1 and CDR2 from the germline V gene are SGHDT and YYEEEE. For the CDR3, the DNA is TGTGCCAGCAGCTTCGACAGGGTCTCCTACGAGCAGTACTTC. This translates into CASSFDRVSYEQYF.

The chain links TRBV30 to TRBJ1-6; 8 bases line up with TRBD1. The CDR3 has 14 residues. Unmatched junction bases numbered 4, after V lost 0 bases and J lost 9 bases. CDR1 and CDR2 from the germline V gene are GTSNPN and SVGIG (reference sequence). CDR3 sequence (DNA): TGTGCCTGGAGTGTTAACAGGGGGAGTTCACCCCTCCACTTT. Translated: CAWSVNRGSSPLHF.

There are a few counts of this clone. The rearrangement joins TRBV19 to TRBJ2-7; a weak D match, TRBD2 (5 bases). The V end was cut by 5 bases, the J end by 0 bases, with 11 bases between. The CDR3 has 14 amino acids. The germline CDR1 and CDR2 sequences are LNHDA and SQIVND (reference sequence). The CDR3: CASSGAGDSYEQYF. DNA of the CDR3: TGTGCCAGTAGTGGCGCCGGGGACTCCTACGAGCAGTACTTC.

There are a few counts of this clone. CDR3 protein: CASSLWGRTDTQYF. CDR3 DNA: TGTGCCAGCAGCTTGTGGGGGCGCACAGATACGCAGTATTTT. The chain combines TRBV5-6 with TRBJ2-3; D might be TRBD1 (6 bases). The germline V and J ends were trimmed by 1 base and 1 base, with 7 bases remaining between them. The V gene's germline CDR1 is SGHDT and CDR2 YYEEEE. The CDR3 totals 14 residues. The whole variable domain, remainder taken from reference TRBV5-6 and TRBJ2-3, is DAGVTQSPTHLIKTRGQQVTLRCSPKSGHDTVSWYQQALGQGPQFIFQYYEEEERQRGNFPDRFSGHQFPNYSSELNVNALLLGDSALYLCASSLWGRTDTQYFGPGTRLTVL.

The chain couples TRBV6-5 to TRBJ2-3; 7 nucleotides align to TRBD1. This CDR3 is built from 16 residues. In germline, CDR1 is MNHEY, CDR2 SVGAGI. The junction had 8 bases not matched to a gene; V was cut back by 3 bases and J by 2 bases. The CDR3 loop is CASSYRTGVPTDTQYF. CDR3 coding DNA: TGTGCCAGCAGTTATCGAACAGGGGTACCCACAGATACGCAGTATTTT.

The gene calls are TRBV6-5 and TRBJ2-1; perhaps TRBD2 as D (6 bases). Trimming cost V 6 bases and J 15 bases, with 18 bases left between them. This CDR3 has 12 residues. Looked up from germline, CDR1 is MNHEY and CDR2 is SVGAGI. DNA for the CDR3: TGTGCCAGCAGCGATGACCGGGACTGGACGTTCTTC. Residues: CASSDDRDWTFF.

For this clone: Within the sample, other DNA sequences also encode this same CDR3. The rearrangement links TRBV5-4 to TRBJ2-7; the D gene is possibly TRBD2 (5 bases). V was trimmed by 0 bases and J by 4 bases, leaving 5 bases between them. CDR1 and CDR2 from the germline V gene are SGHNT and YYREEE (reference sequence). The CDR3 loop spans 12 amino acids. The CDR3 loop is CASSLGGYEQYF. The CDR3 DNA reads TGTGCCAGCAGCTTGGGCGGGTACGAGCAGTACTTC.

This clone was counted once. The rearrangement uses TRBV11-1 and TRBJ2-4, with a weak D call TRBD1 (8 bases). The germline V and J ends were trimmed by 2 bases and 8 bases, with 19 bases remaining between them. The CDR3 length is 16 residues. Looked up from germline, CDR1 is SGHAT and CDR2 is FQDESV (reference sequence). The CDR3, as DNA: TGTGCCAGCAGCTTACGCGGCGATACAGGGGGGGACATTCAGTACTTC. Translating it yields CASSLRGDTGGDIQYF.

This clone appeared a few times. This chain uses TRBV30 with TRBJ1-2, with 9 bases fitting TRBD1. The ends lost 4 bases at V and 3 bases at J; junction bases unmatched: 3. Germline lookup yields CDR1 GTSNPN and CDR2 SVGIG (reference sequence). The CDR3 totals 13 residues. CDR3 DNA sequence: TGTGCCTGGATCGGACAGGGGTACTATGGCTACACCTTC. Translating gives CAWIGQGYYGYTF.

This rearrangement joins TRBV9 to TRBJ2-7, with 12 bases matching TRBD2. CDR1 is SGDLS, CDR2 YYNGEE, per germline. The V segment lost 4 bases and the J segment 2 bases; nucleotides outside the gene matches: 7. The CDR3 length is 16 residues. The chain's CDR3 is CASSPRLAGETYEQYF. CDR3 in DNA: TGTGCCAGCAGCCCAAGACTAGCGGGAGAAACCTACGAGCAGTACTTC.

The chain has TRBV5-1 and TRBJ1-1; D gene ambiguous. The CDR3 consists of 14 residues. Germline lookup yields CDR1 SGHRS and CDR2 YFSETQ. V gave up 0 bases and J gave up 0 bases, with 6 bases separating them. In DNA, the CDR3 is TGCGCCAGCAGCTTGGGAGGTATGAACACTGAAGCTTTCTTT. It yields the protein CASSLGGMNTEAFF.